The clone carrying this TCR beta chain turned up a few times. The entry originates in a study of CD8+CD57+ T cells in acquired aplastic anemia. Genomic DNA was employed as the template in profiling TCR beta VDJ and CDR3. A single record per CDR3 protein comes from TCRdb applying MiXCR to the reads. The table records 450,000 to 550,000 distinct CDR3 sequences, approximately 33% of them present only once. Those patients picked for sequencing had displayed CD8+CD57+ cell expansion on flow cytometry. Severe acquired aplastic anemia was the diagnosis recorded for all patients. The V gene's germline CDR1 is ENHRY and CDR2 SYGVKD. The CDR3 extends over 14 amino acids. Trimming at V came to 6 bases and at J to 9 bases, leaving 7 bases not matched to a gene.

The clonotype was recovered from a human donor with aplastic anemia. The specimen was sorted CD4+, CD8+, or CD8+CD57+ T cells (not recorded which) from PBMCs. This chain joins TRBV10-3 and TRBJ1-6; TRBD1 agrees at 8 bases. The CDR3, as DNA: TGTGCCATCAGCGTTGACAGGGGAGGTTCACCCCTCCACTTT. It is translated as CAISVDRGGSPLHF.